Listed below are T cell receptor beta chains from one sample, sequenced in a study of PD-1 blockade in classical Hodgkin lymphoma. Assay used: immunoSEQ multiplex PCR; TCRdb lists only in-frame clones, some missing. Of over 50,000 clones listed, 65% to 85% are singletons. The sequencing here drew on peripheral blood mononuclear cells (PBMCs), taken at baseline. The receptor source for this set is a human donor with classical Hodgkin lymphoma. Both conserved end residues are part of each CDR3. The D gene is left open where the match is weak. The size entry is marked missing in some rows and otherwise reads once, few, many or a size class.

V gene	J gene	D gene	clone size	CDR3 DNA	CDR3 protein
TRBV5-1	TRBJ2-2	-	once	TGCGCCAGCAGCTTGGTTGGGGCGGACACCGGGGAGCTGTTTTTT	CASSLVGADTGELFF
TRBV15	TRBJ1-2	-	-	TGTGCCACCAGGTGGGGGGGGCAAGGCTATGGCTACACCTTC	CATRWGGQGYGYTF
TRBV7-2	TRBJ1-3	-	-	TGTGCCAGCAGCTTCAGAGGAAACACCATATATTTT	CASSFRGNTIYF
TRBV7-2	TRBJ2-1	TRBD2	-	TGTGCCAGCAGCTTAGTAGCGGGAGTGAGGGATGAGCAGTTCTTC	CASSLVAGVRDEQFF
TRBV11-2	TRBJ1-2	-	-	TGTGCCAGCAGCTCAGTCGCAGGGAGGGGGTCGAACACCTTC	CASSSVAGRGSNTF
TRBV5-4	TRBJ2-5	TRBD2	-	TGTGCCAGCAGCCTTAAGGTACTAGCGGGAGTCCAAGAGACCCAGTACTTC	CASSLKVLAGVQETQYF
TRBV7-2	TRBJ2-5	TRBD1	-	TGTGCCAGCAGCCCCCGGACAGGGGCTGAGACCCAGTACTTC	CASSPRTGAETQYF
TRBV29-1	TRBJ2-1	TRBD2	-	TGCAGCGTTGCCCCTGTAGCGGGTAGGGATTACAATGAGCAGTTCTTC	CSVAPVAGRDYNEQFF
TRBV11-3	TRBJ2-1	TRBD2	-	TGTGCCAGCAGCCCGCTCGGACTAGCGGGATGGAGTGAGCAGTTCTTC	CASSPLGLAGWSEQFF
TRBV7-9	TRBJ1-2	-	-	TGTGCCAGCAGCTTCTCCCCGGGGGACTATGGCTACACCTTC	CASSFSPGDYGYTF
TRBV19	TRBJ1-5	-	-	TGTGCCAGTATAGGAGAGGGGGAACCACAGCATTTT	CASIGEGEPQHF
TRBV27	TRBJ1-3	-	-	TGTGCCAGCAGTCCACAGGGACGGATTACTGGAAACACCATATATTTT	CASSPQGRITGNTIYF
TRBV19	TRBJ1-2	-	-	TGTGCCAGTAGTATGACTCAGTGGATGGGCTACACCTTC	CASSMTQWMGYTF
TRBV7-2	TRBJ2-2	TRBD1	-	TGTGCCAGCAGCTCGGGACAGGCGATCGGGGAGCTGTTTTTT	CASSSGQAIGELFF
TRBV19	TRBJ2-7	TRBD1	-	TGTGCCAGTAGTACGCAGGGGACAGGGGTGTTCGAGCAGTACTTC	CASSTQGTGVFEQYF
TRBV14	TRBJ1-4	-	-	TGTGCCAGCAGCCCCAGGGGAGACAGAGCTAATGAAAAACTGTTTTTT	CASSPRGDRANEKLFF
TRBV7-9	TRBJ2-3	-	-	TGTGCCAGCAGCACCCGGGACCGATTGGCAGATACGCAGTATTTT	CASSTRDRLADTQYF
TRBV7-3	TRBJ2-7	TRBD2	-	TGTGCCAGCAGCTTAAATCCTAGCGGAACCTACGAGCAGTACTTC	CASSLNPSGTYEQYF
TRBV14	TRBJ1-2	-	-	TGTGCCAGCAGCCAAGAAACGCTCGGGTTGGACTATGGCTACACCTTC	CASSQETLGLDYGYTF
TRBV7-9	TRBJ2-3	-	-	TGTGCCAGCAGCCCCCGGGACTTTTACACAGATACGCAGTATTTT	CASSPRDFYTDTQYF
TRBV28	TRBJ2-7	TRBD2	once	TGTGCCAGCAGTCCGTGGACTAGCGGGAGGGCCGGGGCCGAGCAGTACTTC	CASSPWTSGRAGAEQYF
TRBV14	TRBJ2-5	TRBD2	few	TGTGCCAGCAGTCGACTAGCGGAGACCCAGTACTTC	CASSRLAETQYF
TRBV30	TRBJ2-3	-	-	TGTGCCTGGAGTCCCCTTCGTCCCAGCACAGATACGCAGTATTTT	CAWSPLRPSTDTQYF
TRBV19	TRBJ1-5	TRBD1	-	TGTGCCAGTAGCCCACAGGGGTATCTTCAGCCCCAGCATTTT	CASSPQGYLQPQHF
TRBV30	TRBJ2-6	-	-	TGTGCCTGGATCGGCTTTCAAGGCTCTGGGGCCAACGTCCTGACTTTC	CAWIGFQGSGANVLTF
TRBV28	TRBJ1-1	-	-	TGTGCCAGCAGTTTAAACGAGGCTTTCTTT	CASSLNEAFF
TRBV14	TRBJ2-5	-	-	TGTGCCAGCAGCCAAGATTGGGAGACCCAGTACTTC	CASSQDWETQYF
TRBV7-9	TRBJ2-7	-	-	TGTGCCAGCAGCTTAGATCAGGACTACGAGCAGTACTTC	CASSLDQDYEQYF
TRBV4-1	TRBJ2-3	TRBD2	once	TGCGCCAGCAGCAAGACTAGCGGGAGGGCCCGAAGCACAGATACGCAGTATTTT	CASSKTSGRARSTDTQYF
TRBV19	TRBJ1-2	-	-	TGTGCCAGTACTCCCCTGGGCAAGAACTATGGCTACACCTTC	CASTPLGKNYGYTF
TRBV28	TRBJ1-5	-	-	TGTGCCAGCCTTGCCGGGGGGCACAATCAGCCCCAGCATTTT	CASLAGGHNQPQHF
TRBV6-1	TRBJ1-5	TRBD1	-	TGTGCCAGCAGTGGACAGGGGCTCGAACAGCCCCAGCATTTT	CASSGQGLEQPQHF